This TCR beta chain originates from a study of molecular identifiers for immune sequencing clone quantification (dated by TCRdb to the late 2010s). The study in broad terms: In a replicate experiment, RNA from roughly 20,000 or 100,000 naive CD8 T cells was split into five aliquots, four of which were sequenced. The study was a methods study using CD8 T cells to benchmark molecular-identifier clustering-based TCR repertoire sequencing (MIDCIRS) and TCR RNA copy counting. Broader findings and caveats from the paper: Around 2.8 recovered TCR RNA copies per cell were obtained by modeling, versus 9 to 10 by digital PCR, implying a capture efficiency of about 30%. Naive libraries contained spiked-in Jurkat TCR RNA (10 copies' worth), which is not part of the donor repertoire. Even against a background of about a million naive CD8 T cells, spiked-in Jurkat TCR RNA amounting to a single cell's worth was reported to be detectable. Without barcode sub-clustering, chimeric consensus sequences inflated TCR diversity; chimeras reached as high as 47%. In CMV-specific effector cells, clones with more than 20 RNA copies contained over 98% of molecules, whereas in naive cells such clones contained under 1% of molecules. Identical TCR molecules sharing a barcode could cause highly expanded clone sizes to be underestimated.

To prepare the library, PCR was applied. The listed sequencing device is Illumina HiSeq 4000. Bulk TCR libraries were made following a previously described method, with the TCR primers given in Table S5. Purification of total RNA was performed with the Qiagen AllPrep DNA/RNA kit. Before analysis, reads from multiple sequencing runs of the same library were pooled. The original methods were these. Reads were retained only if an exact TCR constant sequence was present, and the retained reads were trimmed to 150 nt and grouped according to their 12-nt molecular barcodes. Reads in each barcode group were sub-clustered using a 15% Levenshtein threshold, and a quality-weighted consensus sequence was built for each RNA molecule. Non-functional sequences were removed, as were lower-count sequences one edit away from another. Based on fitting two negative binomial distributions, any barcode sub-cluster with under 20% of the maximum read count was discarded. TCRdb trimmed public reads at Q25 via fastp, called clones via MiXCR and kept in-frame beta chains. When rows share a CDR3 protein, they turn into one entry using the most common DNA and genes. The V and J calls were determined by TCRdb, not by the authors. The sample table holds around 40,000 distinct CDR3 sequences, of which about 20% were seen once. The biggest ten clones account for less than 1.2% of the sample.

Libraries of naive CD8 T cells were built from anywhere between about 19,000 and 1,000,000 sorted cells, with 10%, 30% or 50% of the purified RNA used. Naive CD8 T cells, defined as CD8+CD4-CCR7+CD45RA+, were FACS-sorted into RLT Plus buffer on a BD FACSAria II. Approximately nine TCR copies' worth of Jurkat RNA were spiked into about 20,000-1,100,000 naive CD8 T cell samples to test detection sensitivity. CD8 T cells were enriched with RosetteSep CD8+ T Cell Enrichment Cocktail and Ficoll-Paque, followed by ACK red cell lysis. The junction shows trimming of 4 bases on V and 3 bases on J, and the gene matches do not reach 6 bases of it. The CDR3 measures 16 amino acids from cysteine to phenylalanine. CDR3 DNA is the only sequence kept; it has 48 bases, read in frame from the first base. CDR1 and CDR2, looked up from the germline V gene, are MGHRA and YSYEKL. This clonotype is labeled medium-sized (0.01 to 0.1%). Its target antigen remains unknown. Base qualities are not at hand, and no much larger clone is one base apart.

The chain employs TRBV4-1 and TRBJ1-5, and 10 junction bases match TRBD1. The sample comprised naive CD8+ T cells from blood, with Jurkat cell RNA spiked in. The intended sense of this specimen's cell subset or site label: FACS-sorted CD8+CD4-CCR7+CD45RA+ naive T cells. This sequence was found in a human donor in good health. Some libraries in this study had Jurkat cell RNA spiked in. The DNA sequence reads TGCGCCAGCAGCCGGGGGACAGGGGTCTTCAATCAGCCCCAGCATTTT. Its translation is CASSRGTGVFNQPQHF.